This is a list of T cell receptor beta chains from one sample in a study of early T cells in non-severe SARS-CoV-2 infection. TCRdb called the 5' RACE reads again in MiXCR, with one record for every CDR3 protein. In the table there are 70,000 to 95,000 distinct CDR3 sequences, 8.5% to 10% of which are singletons. The sequencing input was whole blood. The origin of the receptors is an adult who was a healthcare worker with PCR-confirmed SARS-CoV-2 infection or an uninfected control (not recorded which). CDR3s include the opening cysteine and the closing phenylalanine or tryptophan. A D gene is named only where the DNA matches it firmly. Clone sizes are given selectively: once, few, many, or a class where the clone is expanded.

v_call	d_call	j_call	clone_size	cdr3_aa	cdr3_nt
TRBV2	-	TRBJ1-5	-	CASSGGDQPQHF	TGTGCCAGCAGTGGGGGGGATCAGCCCCAGCATTTT
TRBV11-2	-	TRBJ1-1	-	CASSFNLGTEAFF	TGTGCCAGCAGCTTTAATTTGGGGACTGAAGCTTTCTTT
TRBV20-1	TRBD2	TRBJ2-1	medium-sized	CSGGTSGLYNEQFF	TGCAGTGGTGGGACTAGCGGTCTTTACAATGAGCAGTTCTTC
TRBV6-1	-	TRBJ2-7	-	CASSPRTSYEQYF	TGTGCCAGCAGTCCCAGGACCTCCTACGAGCAGTACTTC
TRBV7-9	-	TRBJ2-7	-	CASSLSLGGSSYEQYF	TGTGCCAGCAGCTTAAGTTTGGGGGGTTCCTCCTACGAGCAGTACTTC
TRBV5-4	-	TRBJ2-7	many	CASSLLCRVFHYEQYF	TGTGCCAGCAGCTTGTTGTGCAGGGTTTTTCACTACGAGCAGTACTTC
TRBV12-3/TRBV12-4	-	TRBJ2-1	-	CASSLAGGSNNEQFF	TGTGCCAGCAGTTTAGCGGGAGGTTCCAACAATGAGCAGTTCTTC
TRBV5-1	TRBD2	TRBJ2-1	many	CASSQPGLAGGGGPYNEQFF	TGCGCCAGCAGCCAACCCGGACTAGCGGGCGGTGGGGGGCCCTACAATGAGCAGTTCTTC
TRBV27	-	TRBJ2-5	-	CASSAHDPLGETQYF	TGTGCCAGCAGTGCGCATGACCCGCTGGGGGAGACCCAGTACTTC
TRBV6-2/TRBV6-3	-	TRBJ2-5	many	CASSSSAETQYF	TGTGCCAGCAGCTCCTCCGCCGAGACCCAGTACTTC
TRBV30	-	TRBJ1-1	-	CVWKLTANTEAFF	TGTGTCTGGAAGCTAACAGCGAACACTGAAGCTTTCTTT
TRBV9	TRBD1	TRBJ1-1	few	CASSPTTGADTEAFF	TGTGCCAGCAGCCCAACGACAGGGGCGGACACTGAAGCTTTCTTT
TRBV29-1	TRBD2	TRBJ2-1	few	CSVGFGRGYNEQFF	TGCAGCGTTGGATTTGGGAGGGGTTACAATGAGCAGTTCTTC
TRBV5-8	-	TRBJ1-2	few	CASSFGNYGYTF	TGTGCCAGCAGCTTTGGGAACTATGGCTACACCTTC
TRBV28	-	TRBJ1-3	-	CASTGGNGNTIYF	TGTGCCAGCACTGGGGGGAATGGAAACACCATATATTTT
TRBV5-4	TRBD2	TRBJ2-1	-	CASSRSGAGVNEQFF	TGTGCCAGCAGCCGTAGCGGGGCAGGGGTCAATGAGCAGTTCTTC
TRBV9	TRBD2	TRBJ2-1	-	CASSLPGLAGNEQFF	TGTGCCAGCAGCTTACCGGGACTAGCGGGTAATGAGCAGTTCTTC
TRBV15	TRBD1	TRBJ2-7	few	CATSSRDRGNSPYEQYF	TGTGCCACCAGCAGCCGGGACAGGGGGAATAGTCCCTACGAGCAGTACTTC
TRBV2	TRBD1	TRBJ2-4	many	CASSGDRGAKNIQYF	TGTGCCAGCAGTGGGGACAGGGGAGCGAAAAACATTCAGTACTTC
TRBV28	TRBD2	TRBJ2-7	-	CASSIAGGPTYEQYF	TGTGCCAGCAGCATAGCGGGAGGCCCAACCTACGAGCAGTACTTC
TRBV3-1	-	TRBJ2-1	-	CASSQRGGEQFF	TGTGCCAGCAGCCAAAGGGGCGGTGAGCAGTTCTTC
TRBV27	-	TRBJ2-7	-	CASSFTPKDEQYF	TGTGCCAGCAGTTTTACGCCTAAGGACGAGCAGTACTTC
TRBV7-3	-	TRBJ1-1	many	CASSWTPDTEAFF	TGTGCCAGCAGCTGGACACCGGACACTGAAGCTTTCTTT
TRBV29-1	-	TRBJ2-1	few	CSVRSGSSYNEQFF	TGCAGCGTTCGATCCGGGAGCTCCTACAATGAGCAGTTCTTC
TRBV5-6	-	TRBJ2-7	few	CASSLRPVYEQYF	TGTGCCAGCAGCTTGAGGCCTGTCTACGAGCAGTACTTC
TRBV13	-	TRBJ2-6	many	CASSFWTPGTPTSSGANVLTF	TGTGCCAGCAGCTTTTGGACCCCCGGGACCCCCACTTCCTCAGGGGCCAACGTCCTGACTTTC
TRBV6-5	-	TRBJ2-1	many	CASSYSPELNEQFF	TGTGCCAGCAGTTACTCCCCGGAGCTCAATGAGCAGTTCTTC
TRBV10-3	-	TRBJ2-6	few	CAISAIGSAGANVLTF	TGTGCCATCAGTGCCATCGGGTCGGCTGGGGCCAACGTCCTGACTTTC
TRBV20-1	TRBD2	TRBJ2-7	many	CSAVGLAGYEQYF	TGCAGTGCTGTGGGACTAGCGGGTTACGAGCAGTACTTC
TRBV14	TRBD1	TRBJ1-5	many	CASSQERTGLNQPQHF	TGTGCCAGCAGCCAGGAACGGACAGGGTTAAATCAGCCCCAGCATTTT
TRBV20-1	-	TRBJ2-7	many	CSALRLVGYEQYF	TGCAGTGCTTTGAGACTAGTGGGCTACGAGCAGTACTTC
TRBV7-3	-	TRBJ2-3	few	CASSSTGTDTQYF	TGTGCCAGCAGCTCTACGGGGACAGATACGCAGTATTTT
TRBV10-3	-	TRBJ2-3	few	CAISETTLGTDTQYF	TGTGCCATCAGTGAGACAACGCTGGGCACAGATACGCAGTATTTT
TRBV7-6	-	TRBJ1-1	many	CASSLGDTLGGAFF	TGTGCCAGCAGCTTAGGGGACACCCTCGGCGGAGCTTTCTTT
TRBV28	TRBD2	TRBJ2-3	many	CASSPRLAGTTDTQYF	TGTGCCAGCAGTCCTCGACTAGCGGGAACGACAGATACGCAGTATTTT
TRBV6-5	TRBD2	TRBJ2-5	few	CASSLAMGLEQETQYF	TGTGCCAGCAGTTTAGCGATGGGACTAGAGCAAGAGACCCAGTACTTC
TRBV7-2	-	TRBJ2-7	many	CASARGTSYEQYF	TGTGCCAGCGCAAGGGGGACCTCCTACGAGCAGTACTTC
TRBV27	-	TRBJ2-5	many	CASSPTSFEFPGVGQETQYF	TGTGCCAGCAGTCCGACTAGTTTTGAGTTCCCGGGAGTCGGCCAAGAGACCCAGTACTTC
TRBV12-3/TRBV12-4	TRBD1	TRBJ2-3	-	CASSSGQGETDTQYF	TGTGCCAGCAGTTCTGGACAGGGTGAAACAGATACGCAGTATTTT
TRBV20-1	TRBD2	TRBJ2-5	-	CSARSSAGGRETQYF	TGCAGTGCTAGATCATCTGCGGGGGGTCGAGAGACCCAGTACTTC
TRBV28	TRBD1	TRBJ1-2	many	CASREPGQRYGYTF	TGTGCCAGCAGAGAACCGGGACAGCGCTATGGCTACACCTTC
TRBV7-3	-	TRBJ2-2	-	CASSTRTGELFF	TGTGCCAGCAGCACTCGTACCGGGGAGCTGTTTTTT
TRBV3-1	-	TRBJ2-1	many	CASSQDARDEQFF	TGTGCCAGCAGCCAGGACGCCCGGGATGAGCAGTTCTTC
TRBV20-1	TRBD2	TRBJ2-1	many	CSARPAAGTSGRAGVREQFF	TGCAGTGCTAGGCCCGCCGCCGGGACTAGCGGGAGGGCCGGGGTACGGGAGCAGTTCTTC
TRBV6-6	-	TRBJ2-7	-	CASSYTIQGASGSSPLFYEQYF	TGTGCCAGCAGTTACACGATACAGGGGGCTAGCGGGAGTTCGCCCTTATTTTACGAGCAGTACTTC
TRBV28	-	TRBJ2-7	few	CASSSSGLYEQYF	TGTGCCAGCAGCTCCTCCGGGCTCTACGAGCAGTACTTC
TRBV20-1	TRBD2	TRBJ2-1	few	CSAGLAGVLNEQFF	TGCAGTGCTGGACTAGCGGGAGTTCTTAATGAGCAGTTCTTC
TRBV9	TRBD2	TRBJ2-5	-	CASSGTSGRPQETQYF	TGTGCCAGCAGCGGGACTAGCGGGAGACCGCAAGAGACCCAGTACTTC
TRBV30	-	TRBJ1-6	many	CAWRLRGVDNSPLHF	TGTGCCTGGAGGCTCAGGGGTGTGGATAATTCACCCCTCCACTTT
TRBV9	-	TRBJ1-1	few	CASSPEEAQGPEAFF	TGTGCCAGCAGCCCCGAGGAGGCCCAGGGGCCTGAAGCTTTCTTT
TRBV7-9	-	TRBJ2-1	many	CASSPPELEYNEQFF	TGTGCCAGCAGCCCACCCGAACTAGAATACAATGAGCAGTTCTTC
TRBV6-6	TRBD1	TRBJ2-1	many	CASIRTGGRSYNEQFF	TGTGCCAGCATCCGGACAGGGGGGAGGTCCTACAATGAGCAGTTCTTC
TRBV15	TRBD1	TRBJ1-4	-	CATSRGQGEEKLFF	TGTGCCACCAGCAGAGGACAGGGCGAGGAAAAACTGTTTTTT
TRBV9	TRBD2	TRBJ2-1	few	CASADQPGTNYNEQFF	TGTGCCAGCGCAGACCAGCCGGGGACTAATTACAATGAGCAGTTCTTC
TRBV28	TRBD1	TRBJ2-3	-	CASSLWTGATDTQYF	TGTGCCAGCAGTCTCTGGACAGGAGCCACAGATACGCAGTATTTT
TRBV20-1	-	TRBJ2-1	-	CSAGTYRYEQFF	TGCAGTGCCGGGACTTACCGGTATGAGCAGTTCTTC